These T cell receptor beta chains were read from a single sample in a study of blood T cell repertoires in COVID-19. Only in-frame clones appear in the TCRdb table, and some are missing; sequencing was by immunoSEQ multiplex PCR. The sample lists 100,000 to 150,000 clones, 75% to 90% occurring once. What was sequenced was peripheral blood. The receptors derive from a man between 60 and 75 years old with COVID-19, enrolled during active disease. Both conserved end residues are part of each CDR3. The order of the fields is V gene, D gene, J gene, clone size, CDR3 protein, CDR3 DNA. A D gene is named only where the DNA matches it firmly. Expanded clones are given a class, and other clones once, few, many or no size at all.

v_call: TRBV30; d_call: .; j_call: TRBJ1-1; clone_size: .; cdr3_aa: CACVRGASEAFF; cdr3_nt: TGTGCCTGTGTTCGGGGGGCCTCTGAAGCTTTCTTT
v_call: TRBV9; d_call: .; j_call: TRBJ1-6; clone_size: once; cdr3_aa: CASSAIDGGLEPLHF; cdr3_nt: TGTGCCAGCAGCGCAATTGACGGGGGTCTGGAACCCCTCCACTTT
v_call: TRBV5-5; d_call: .; j_call: TRBJ2-6; clone_size: few; cdr3_aa: CASSLELRASGANVLTF; cdr3_nt: TGTGCCAGCAGCCTGGAACTCAGGGCCTCTGGGGCCAACGTCCTGACTTTC
v_call: TRBV19; d_call: .; j_call: TRBJ1-1; clone_size: .; cdr3_aa: CASSIDPRGPAFF; cdr3_nt: TGTGCCAGTAGTATAGATCCGCGGGGGCCAGCTTTCTTT
v_call: TRBV20-1; d_call: .; j_call: TRBJ1-5; clone_size: once; cdr3_aa: CSARGDQPQHF; cdr3_nt: TGCAGTGCTAGAGGAGATCAGCCCCAGCATTTT
v_call: TRBV5-4; d_call: TRBD2; j_call: TRBJ2-1; clone_size: .; cdr3_aa: CASSPGTSGGMSEQFF; cdr3_nt: TGTGCCAGCAGCCCCGGGACTAGCGGGGGAATGTCTGAGCAGTTCTTC
v_call: TRBV5-1; d_call: TRBD1; j_call: TRBJ1-3; clone_size: .; cdr3_aa: CASSLDGTGVDTIYF; cdr3_nt: TGCGCCAGCAGCTTGGACGGGACAGGGGTAGACACCATATATTTT
v_call: TRBV7-2; d_call: .; j_call: TRBJ2-5; clone_size: .; cdr3_aa: CASSLARETQYF; cdr3_nt: TGTGCCAGCAGCTTAGCGCGCGAGACCCAGTACTTC
v_call: TRBV7-2; d_call: .; j_call: TRBJ1-2; clone_size: .; cdr3_aa: CASSFNGGAGYGYTF; cdr3_nt: TGTGCCAGCAGCTTTAACGGGGGGGCTGGCTATGGCTACACCTTC
v_call: TRBV5-4; d_call: TRBD1; j_call: TRBJ2-2; clone_size: .; cdr3_aa: CASSPKGQGSGGELFF; cdr3_nt: TGTGCCAGCAGCCCCAAGGGACAGGGCTCGGGCGGGGAGCTGTTTTTT
v_call: TRBV30; d_call: TRBD1; j_call: TRBJ2-7; clone_size: .; cdr3_aa: CAWSPWRRGLYEQYF; cdr3_nt: TGTGCCTGGAGTCCCTGGCGCAGGGGGCTATACGAGCAGTACTTC
v_call: TRBV30; d_call: .; j_call: TRBJ1-4; clone_size: .; cdr3_aa: CAWRPGSNEKLFF; cdr3_nt: TGTGCCTGGCGGCCGGGATCAAATGAAAAACTGTTTTTT
v_call: TRBV6-2/TRBV6-3; d_call: TRBD1; j_call: TRBJ1-2; clone_size: .; cdr3_aa: CASSFPGTVYGYTF; cdr3_nt: TGTGCCAGCAGTTTCCCCGGGACAGTCTATGGCTACACCTTC
v_call: TRBV7-2; d_call: TRBD1; j_call: TRBJ2-5; clone_size: .; cdr3_aa: CASSPTGAETQYF; cdr3_nt: TGTGCCAGCAGTCCCACAGGGGCGGAGACCCAGTACTTC
v_call: TRBV5-4; d_call: TRBD2; j_call: TRBJ2-3; clone_size: .; cdr3_aa: CASSSPGGPDTQYF; cdr3_nt: TGTGCCAGCAGTTCCCCGGGGGGTCCAGATACGCAGTATTTT
v_call: TRBV6-2/TRBV6-3; d_call: TRBD1; j_call: TRBJ1-1; clone_size: .; cdr3_aa: CASSSPDNRGTEAFF; cdr3_nt: TGTGCCAGCAGTTCCCCCGATAACAGGGGCACTGAAGCTTTCTTT
v_call: TRBV19; d_call: .; j_call: TRBJ1-1; clone_size: once; cdr3_aa: CASSILISGNRMNTEAFF; cdr3_nt: TGTGCCAGTAGTATTCTTATCTCAGGAAACCGGATGAACACTGAAGCTTTCTTT
v_call: TRBV25-1; d_call: TRBD1; j_call: TRBJ1-2; clone_size: .; cdr3_aa: CASSPHTTGGYGYTF; cdr3_nt: TGTGCCAGCAGCCCACATACCACAGGGGGCTATGGCTACACCTTC
v_call: TRBV19; d_call: .; j_call: TRBJ2-7; clone_size: .; cdr3_aa: CASSLSQVHEQYF; cdr3_nt: TGTGCCAGTAGTTTGTCACAGGTCCACGAGCAGTACTTC
v_call: TRBV4-3; d_call: TRBD1; j_call: TRBJ1-2; clone_size: .; cdr3_aa: CASSRDRGRGYTF; cdr3_nt: TGCGCCAGCAGCCGGGACAGGGGACGTGGCTACACCTTC
v_call: TRBV6-5; d_call: TRBD1; j_call: TRBJ1-5; clone_size: .; cdr3_aa: CASKEGASNQPQHF; cdr3_nt: TGTGCCAGCAAGGAGGGGGCCTCGAATCAGCCCCAGCATTTT
v_call: TRBV28; d_call: .; j_call: TRBJ2-1; clone_size: .; cdr3_aa: CASSFSAGSYNEQFF; cdr3_nt: TGTGCCAGCAGTTTCTCTGCCGGCTCCTACAATGAGCAGTTCTTC
v_call: TRBV11-1; d_call: .; j_call: TRBJ1-1; clone_size: .; cdr3_aa: CASSPRDRNTEAFF; cdr3_nt: TGTGCCAGCAGCCCGCGGGACCGGAACACTGAAGCTTTCTTT
v_call: TRBV9; d_call: TRBD1; j_call: TRBJ2-5; clone_size: .; cdr3_aa: CASSVVGTGKETQYF; cdr3_nt: TGTGCCAGCAGCGTAGTTGGGACAGGGAAAGAGACCCAGTACTTC
v_call: TRBV7-9; d_call: .; j_call: TRBJ2-2; clone_size: .; cdr3_aa: CASSYRVNTGELFF; cdr3_nt: TGTGCCAGCAGCTACAGGGTGAACACCGGGGAGCTGTTTTTT
v_call: TRBV12-5; d_call: .; j_call: TRBJ1-1; clone_size: .; cdr3_aa: CASGHNTEAFF; cdr3_nt: TGTGCTAGTGGTCATAACACTGAAGCTTTCTTT
v_call: TRBV9; d_call: TRBD1; j_call: TRBJ2-5; clone_size: .; cdr3_aa: CASTPVDRGQKETQYF; cdr3_nt: TGTGCCAGCACACCGGTTGACAGGGGGCAAAAAGAGACCCAGTACTTC
v_call: TRBV9; d_call: .; j_call: TRBJ1-3; clone_size: .; cdr3_aa: CASSREPSGGGAGNTIYF; cdr3_nt: TGTGCCAGCAGCCGAGAGCCGTCAGGTGGGGGGGCGGGAAACACCATATATTTT
v_call: TRBV30; d_call: .; j_call: TRBJ2-3; clone_size: .; cdr3_aa: CAWSPPGTDTQYF; cdr3_nt: TGTGCCTGGAGTCCCCCAGGCACGGATACGCAGTATTTT
v_call: TRBV11-2; d_call: .; j_call: TRBJ1-1; clone_size: once; cdr3_aa: CASSPTPTRGAGAFF; cdr3_nt: TGTGCCAGCAGCCCGACCCCCACCCGGGGGGCGGGAGCTTTCTTT
v_call: TRBV5-1; d_call: TRBD1; j_call: TRBJ2-5; clone_size: .; cdr3_aa: CASSTGQGRETQYF; cdr3_nt: TGCGCCAGCAGCACGGGACAGGGTAGGGAGACCCAGTACTTC
v_call: TRBV2; d_call: .; j_call: TRBJ1-1; clone_size: .; cdr3_aa: CASSEESWNTEAFF; cdr3_nt: TGTGCCAGCAGTGAAGAATCGTGGAACACTGAAGCTTTCTTT
v_call: TRBV7-2; d_call: .; j_call: TRBJ1-5; clone_size: .; cdr3_aa: CASSTYRSNQPQHF; cdr3_nt: TGTGCCAGCAGCACCTACAGGAGCAATCAGCCCCAGCATTTT
v_call: TRBV15; d_call: TRBD1; j_call: TRBJ1-6; clone_size: once; cdr3_aa: CATSRAGTGVSPLHF; cdr3_nt: TGTGCCACCAGCAGAGCTGGGACAGGGGTTTCACCCCTCCACTTT
v_call: TRBV5-5; d_call: TRBD1; j_call: TRBJ2-2; clone_size: .; cdr3_aa: CASSLMGQGTGELFF; cdr3_nt: TGTGCCAGCAGCTTGATGGGACAGGGTACCGGGGAGCTGTTTTTT
v_call: TRBV19; d_call: TRBD1; j_call: TRBJ1-2; clone_size: .; cdr3_aa: CASRTDRWGYTF; cdr3_nt: TGTGCCAGTAGAACGGACAGGTGGGGCTACACCTTC
v_call: TRBV19; d_call: .; j_call: TRBJ1-1; clone_size: .; cdr3_aa: CASSIGQINTEAFF; cdr3_nt: TGTGCCAGTAGTATTGGACAGATAAACACTGAAGCTTTCTTT
v_call: TRBV5-1; d_call: TRBD1; j_call: TRBJ1-2; clone_size: once; cdr3_aa: CASSLDRGIPLNYGYTF; cdr3_nt: TGCGCCAGCAGCTTGGACAGGGGCATTCCCCTAAACTATGGCTACACCTTC
v_call: TRBV7-3; d_call: .; j_call: TRBJ1-1; clone_size: .; cdr3_aa: CASSLGHNGEAFF; cdr3_nt: TGTGCCAGCAGCCTGGGGCACAATGGTGAAGCTTTCTTT
v_call: TRBV7-8; d_call: .; j_call: TRBJ1-1; clone_size: .; cdr3_aa: CASRRGRQNTEAFF; cdr3_nt: TGTGCCAGCCGAAGGGGCAGGCAGAACACTGAAGCTTTCTTT
v_call: TRBV6-6; d_call: .; j_call: TRBJ1-6; clone_size: .; cdr3_aa: CASTDPGGDNSPLHF; cdr3_nt: TGTGCCAGCACCGACCCGGGGGGGGATAATTCACCCCTCCACTTT
v_call: TRBV6-5; d_call: TRBD2; j_call: TRBJ2-1; clone_size: .; cdr3_aa: CASSSSGGIYEQFF; cdr3_nt: TGTGCCAGCAGTTCTAGCGGGGGGATCTATGAGCAGTTCTTC
v_call: TRBV6-6; d_call: .; j_call: TRBJ1-2; clone_size: .; cdr3_aa: CASSPRGGHGYTF; cdr3_nt: TGTGCCAGCAGCCCAAGGGGGGGGCATGGCTACACCTTC
v_call: TRBV20-1; d_call: .; j_call: TRBJ2-7; clone_size: few; cdr3_aa: CSAGDTYEQYF; cdr3_nt: TGCAGTGCTGGTGACACCTACGAGCAGTACTTC
v_call: TRBV11-3; d_call: .; j_call: TRBJ1-3; clone_size: .; cdr3_aa: CASSLTGGGNTIYF; cdr3_nt: TGTGCCAGCAGCTTGACCGGCGGTGGAAACACCATATATTTT
v_call: TRBV30; d_call: .; j_call: TRBJ2-7; clone_size: .; cdr3_aa: CAYSPVHWNSYEQYF; cdr3_nt: TGTGCATATAGCCCGGTACACTGGAACTCCTACGAGCAGTACTTC
v_call: TRBV30; d_call: .; j_call: TRBJ1-5; clone_size: .; cdr3_aa: CAWAGQLISNQPQHF; cdr3_nt: TGTGCCTGGGCCGGACAGTTGATTAGCAATCAGCCCCAGCATTTT
v_call: TRBV3-1/TRBV3-2; d_call: .; j_call: TRBJ1-3; clone_size: .; cdr3_aa: CACSLGASSGNTIYF; cdr3_nt: TGTGCCTGCAGTCTGGGGGCCAGCTCTGGAAACACCATATATTTT
v_call: TRBV19; d_call: .; j_call: TRBJ2-4; clone_size: .; cdr3_aa: CASSREVLGSAKNIQYF; cdr3_nt: TGTGCCAGTAGTAGGGAGGTGCTCGGGTCAGCCAAAAACATTCAGTACTTC
v_call: TRBV2; d_call: TRBD1; j_call: TRBJ1-2; clone_size: .; cdr3_aa: CASGDRERSGYTF; cdr3_nt: TGTGCCAGCGGGGACAGGGAGAGGTCTGGCTACACCTTC
v_call: TRBV4-2; d_call: .; j_call: TRBJ1-3; clone_size: .; cdr3_aa: CVSSTRREDSGNTIYF; cdr3_nt: TGTGTCAGCAGCACACGCAGGGAAGACTCTGGAAACACCATATATTTT